A selection of T cell receptor beta chains follows, all from one sample in a study of TIL therapy for anti-PD-1-resistant metastatic lung cancer. Profiled with immunoSEQ multiplex PCR; TCRdb holds only in-frame clones, not every one. The sample consists of approximately 53,000 clones, 65% to 80% of them appearing once. The specimen comprised blood, sampled at baseline. These receptors were taken from a woman aged 30-79 years with non-small cell lung cancer. Each CDR3 is given with its conserved first and last residue. A D gene is named only where the DNA matches it firmly. Some rows mark clone size as missing; the rest say once, few, many or name a class of expanded clone.

v_call	clone_size	d_call	j_call	cdr3_length	cdr3_nt	cdr3_aa
TRBV5-4	once	TRBD1	TRBJ2-5	14	TGTGCCAGCAGTCCGGGGACAGGGATGGAGACCCAGTACTTC	CASSPGTGMETQYF
TRBV4-2	-	-	TRBJ1-1	14	TGTGCCAGCAGCCAAGATAGAGCGAACACTGAAGCTTTCTTT	CASSQDRANTEAFF
TRBV4-2	-	TRBD2	TRBJ2-3	14	TGTGCCAGCAGCCCTAGCGGGAGGGGAGATACGCAGTATTTT	CASSPSGRGDTQYF
TRBV10-3	-	-	TRBJ1-2	14	TGTGCCATCAGTGAGGGGCAGGGGAACTATGGCTACACCTTC	CAISEGQGNYGYTF
TRBV10-3	-	-	TRBJ1-1	16	TGTGCCATCAGTGAGTCGGTCGGGGGCGCGGGCACTGAAGCTTTCTTT	CAISESVGGAGTEAFF
TRBV15	once	-	TRBJ1-2	16	TGTGCCACCAGCAGCTGGGGGGGAGGTGGTAACTATGGCTACACCTTC	CATSSWGGGGNYGYTF
TRBV4-1	-	TRBD2	TRBJ2-1	17	TGCGCCAGCAGCCACTATCTAGCGGGAGGCTCCTACAATGAGCAGTTCTTC	CASSHYLAGGSYNEQFF
TRBV29-1	-	-	TRBJ1-4	15	TGCAGCGTTGGTGGACAGACTAGAACTAATGAAAAACTGTTTTTT	CSVGGQTRTNEKLFF
TRBV5-6	-	TRBD1	TRBJ1-4	16	TGTGCCAGCAGCCTCCGACAGGGATTGAGTAATGAAAAACTGTTTTTT	CASSLRQGLSNEKLFF
TRBV5-1	-	-	TRBJ2-6	15	TGCGCCAGCAGCTTGGTCAGCTCTGGGGCCAACGTCCTGACTTTC	CASSLVSSGANVLTF
TRBV6-6	few	TRBD1	TRBJ1-1	16	TGTGCCAGCAGTTTCCCAACGGGACAGGGGTACACTGAAGCTTTCTTT	CASSFPTGQGYTEAFF
TRBV5-1	-	TRBD1	TRBJ1-6	15	TGCGCCAGCAGCTTGTCGGGGACAGGGAGGTCACCCCTCCACTTT	CASSLSGTGRSPLHF
TRBV28	few	TRBD1	TRBJ1-2	15	TGTGCCAGCAGCCGAATTGGGACAGGGGGGAATGGCTACACCTTC	CASSRIGTGGNGYTF
TRBV5-5	-	-	TRBJ2-7	15	TGTGCCAGCAGCTTGGCCACCGGACCCACCTACGAGCAGTACTTC	CASSLATGPTYEQYF
TRBV10-1	-	-	TRBJ2-2	15	TGCGCCAGCAGTGAGTCCTCGGGAGTTAACGGGGAGCTGTTTTTT	CASSESSGVNGELFF
TRBV5-1	-	-	TRBJ1-2	13	TGCGCCAGCACCCGGTCTGCTAACTATGGCTACACCTTC	CASTRSANYGYTF
TRBV2	few	-	TRBJ1-2	13	TGTGCCAGCAGTGAATGGGCTGTCTATGGCTACACCTTC	CASSEWAVYGYTF
TRBV7-9	-	-	TRBJ1-2	14	TGTGCCAGCAGCTTAGACAGCTACTACTATGGCTACACCTTC	CASSLDSYYYGYTF
TRBV6-1	-	TRBD1	TRBJ1-2	15	TGTGCCAGCACCGACGAGGGGCAGGGGGGTAATGGCTACACCTTC	CASTDEGQGGNGYTF
TRBV10-3	-	TRBD1	TRBJ1-3	15	TGTGCCATCGGGGCCCACAGGGGCTCTGGAAACACCATATATTTT	CAIGAHRGSGNTIYF
TRBV5-1	-	TRBD1	TRBJ1-1	15	TGCGCCAGCAGCTTGGGGGACAGGGGACCCACTGAAGCTTTCTTT	CASSLGDRGPTEAFF
TRBV4-1	-	-	TRBJ2-4	15	TGCGCCAGCAGCCTACGAGGCCCGCCCAAAAACATTCAGTACTTC	CASSLRGPPKNIQYF
TRBV4-3	once	-	TRBJ2-7	15	TGCGCCAGCAGCCAAGGACACGGTTCCTCCTACGAGCAGTACTTC	CASSQGHGSSYEQYF
TRBV7-9	-	-	TRBJ2-3	17	TGTGCCAGCAGCCTCCAGGGGCCACGAGGGGACACAGATACGCAGTATTTT	CASSLQGPRGDTDTQYF
TRBV28	-	-	TRBJ2-5	13	TGTGCCAGCAGCTCCACTGCCTCCCAGACCCAGTACTTC	CASSSTASQTQYF
TRBV5-4	-	TRBD2	TRBJ2-1	15	TGTGCCAGCAGGCCCACTAGCGGCTCCTACAATGAGCAGTTCTTC	CASRPTSGSYNEQFF
TRBV27	-	-	TRBJ1-1	15	TGTGCCAGCGAAGTTTTCCATTCGGGGGGGACTGAAGCTTTCTTT	CASEVFHSGGTEAFF
TRBV30	-	TRBD1	TRBJ1-2	11	TGTGCCGGGATTACGACAGGGAGCTACACCTTC	CAGITTGSYTF
TRBV4-1	-	-	TRBJ2-5	15	TGCGCCAGCAGCCTGTACGGGTCAGCCCAAGAGACCCAGTACTTC	CASSLYGSAQETQYF
TRBV6-1	-	-	TRBJ1-4	14	TGTGCCAGCAGTGCCGGCACTCGACCTGAAAAACTGTTTTTT	CASSAGTRPEKLFF
TRBV11-2	-	-	TRBJ2-1	13	TGTGCCAGCAGCCAACGGGCGATGAATGAGCAGTTCTTC	CASSQRAMNEQFF
TRBV7-2	-	-	TRBJ2-7	14	TGTGCCAGCAGCTTAGGTAGGGAAACAACCGAGCAGTACTTC	CASSLGRETTEQYF
TRBV27	-	-	TRBJ2-3	14	TGTGCCAGCATCCCCCCAACATCCACAGATACGCAGTATTTT	CASIPPTSTDTQYF
TRBV28	-	TRBD1	TRBJ1-5	16	TGTGCCAGCAGTTTAAGCCCGGACAGGGGGCATCAGCCCCAGCATTTT	CASSLSPDRGHQPQHF
TRBV5-1	-	TRBD1	TRBJ1-1	13	TGCGCCAGCAGCTTGTTACAGGGGGCGGGGGCTTTCTTT	CASSLLQGAGAFF
TRBV12-5	-	TRBD2	TRBJ2-1	17	TGTGCTAGTGGTCTCACAACGACTAGCCACTCCTACAATGAGCAGTTCTTC	CASGLTTTSHSYNEQFF
TRBV28	-	-	TRBJ1-1	15	TGTGCCAGCAGTTCTCCGGGACGCCGGAACACTGAAGCTTTCTTT	CASSSPGRRNTEAFF
TRBV7-7	-	-	TRBJ2-7	13	TGTGCCAGCAGCTTAGGGGGGATGGACGAGCAGTACTTC	CASSLGGMDEQYF
TRBV6-5	-	-	TRBJ1-2	15	TGTGCCAGCAGTACAAACTCAATCAGGGGACGTGGCTACACCTTC	CASSTNSIRGRGYTF
TRBV7-2	-	-	TRBJ1-5	13	TGTGCCAGCAGCTTAGTGTCGGATCAGCCCCAGCATTTT	CASSLVSDQPQHF
TRBV15	-	TRBD2	TRBJ2-1	18	TGTGCCACCAGAGGGGAAAGGACTAGCCTACCCTCCTACAATGAGCAGTTCTTC	CATRGERTSLPSYNEQFF
TRBV6-6	few	TRBD1	TRBJ1-6	15	TGTGCCAGCAGTCAGAAGACAGGGGCTAATTCACCCCTCCACTTT	CASSQKTGANSPLHF
TRBV28	few	-	TRBJ2-7	15	TGTGCCAGCAGTTTACATGGCGAGCGGCTCTACGAGCAGTACTTC	CASSLHGERLYEQYF
TRBV2	-	TRBD2	TRBJ2-5	15	TGTGCCAGCCGCCGGGGGAGCGGGGACCAAGAGACCCAGTACTTC	CASRRGSGDQETQYF
TRBV7-2	-	-	TRBJ1-6	16	TGTGCCAGCAAGCTCCCCCCGGGACGGTATAATTCACCCCTCCACTTT	CASKLPPGRYNSPLHF
TRBV9	-	-	TRBJ2-5	14	TGTGCCAGCAGCACCCCCGGACCCCAAGAGACCCAGTACTTC	CASSTPGPQETQYF
TRBV6-5	-	-	TRBJ2-2	14	TGTGCCAGTGCAAGCGGGACAATGGTCGGGGAGCTGTTTTTT	CASASGTMVGELFF
TRBV11-3	-	-	TRBJ2-3	14	TGTGCCAGCAGCTTAGGCGGGACTACAGATACGCAGTATTTT	CASSLGGTTDTQYF
TRBV2	-	TRBD1	TRBJ1-1	14	TGTGCCAGCAGTGGGGACAGTATGAACACTGAAGCTTTCTTT	CASSGDSMNTEAFF
TRBV6-6	-	-	TRBJ2-7	16	TGTGCCAGCAGTTACCCATCAGCTACAGGGCCCCACGAGCAGTACTTC	CASSYPSATGPHEQYF
TRBV6-9	few	TRBD1	TRBJ2-5	14	TGTGCCAGCGGCTTCCCGGGACAGCAAGAGACCCAGTACTTC	CASGFPGQQETQYF
TRBV5-1	few	TRBD1	TRBJ2-2	16	TGCGCCAGCAGCTTAGCAGGGGGCTTTTCCACCGGGGAGCTGTTTTTT	CASSLAGGFSTGELFF
TRBV4-1	once	-	TRBJ1-5	16	TGCGCCAGCAGCCAAGATTACAGCCTTAGCAATCAGCCCCAGCATTTT	CASSQDYSLSNQPQHF
TRBV7-2	once	TRBD1	TRBJ2-1	15	TGTGCCAGCAGATCTCCCGGGACAGGGTACAATGAGCAGTTCTTC	CASRSPGTGYNEQFF
TRBV4-3	-	-	TRBJ1-2	16	TGCGCCAGCAGCCAAGATCCGTCGGGGGGCGCAGAGGGCTACACCTTC	CASSQDPSGGAEGYTF
TRBV6-5	-	-	TRBJ2-1	14	TGTGCCAGCAGAGGGACACCATCCTACAATGAGCAGTTCTTC	CASRGTPSYNEQFF
TRBV6-1	-	TRBD2	TRBJ2-7	15	TGTGCCAGCAGTGAGATGCGGGAGTCAACCTACGAGCAGTACTTC	CASSEMRESTYEQYF
TRBV7-9	few	-	TRBJ2-7	12	TGTGCCAGCAGCCTCCAGGGCTACGAGCAGTACTTC	CASSLQGYEQYF
TRBV28	-	-	TRBJ1-5	11	TGTGCCAGCAGTTTAACACAGTCCCAGCATTTT	CASSLTQSQHF